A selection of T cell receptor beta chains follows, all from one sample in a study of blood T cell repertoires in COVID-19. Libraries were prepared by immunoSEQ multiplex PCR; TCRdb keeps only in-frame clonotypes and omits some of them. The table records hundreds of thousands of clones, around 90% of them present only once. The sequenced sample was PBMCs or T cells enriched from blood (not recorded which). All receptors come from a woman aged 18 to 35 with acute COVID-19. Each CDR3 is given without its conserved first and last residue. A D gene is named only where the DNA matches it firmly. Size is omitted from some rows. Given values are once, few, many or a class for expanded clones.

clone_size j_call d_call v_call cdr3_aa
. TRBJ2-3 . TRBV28 ASRVREIKLDTQY
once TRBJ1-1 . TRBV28 ASSLIRGWAF
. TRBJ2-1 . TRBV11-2 ASSLPSDSVADYNEQF
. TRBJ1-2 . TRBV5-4 ASVTTYGYT
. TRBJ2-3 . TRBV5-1 ASSLERLDPDTQY
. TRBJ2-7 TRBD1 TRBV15 ATSRGWVRNGTGGYEQY
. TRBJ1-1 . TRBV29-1 SVEALLRRNTEAF
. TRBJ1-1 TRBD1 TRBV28 ASSLDRGNTEAF
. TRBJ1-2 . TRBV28 ASSLSGTRWGYT
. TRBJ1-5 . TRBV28 ASRVDSSNQPQH
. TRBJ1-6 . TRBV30 AWSVGGVVSSPLH
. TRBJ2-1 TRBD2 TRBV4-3 ASSQDRTSGAYNEQF
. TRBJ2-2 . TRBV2 ASSGTEEIVGELF
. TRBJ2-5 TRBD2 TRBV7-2 ASSLWTSGETQY
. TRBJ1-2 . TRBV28 ATHRGNYGYT
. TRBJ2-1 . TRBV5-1 ASSWEQGPYNEQF
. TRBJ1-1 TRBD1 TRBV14 ASSQGPWTGVMNTEAF
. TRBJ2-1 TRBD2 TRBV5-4 ASSLAGRQHEQF
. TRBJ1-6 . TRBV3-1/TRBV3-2 ASSLGHDNSPLH
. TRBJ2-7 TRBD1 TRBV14 ASSPGQGISYEQY
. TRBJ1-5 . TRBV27 ASSLSWQGNQPQH
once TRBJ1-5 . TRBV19 ASSKMGAPQH
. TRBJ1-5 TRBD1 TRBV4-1 ASSQVDRAYSNQPQH
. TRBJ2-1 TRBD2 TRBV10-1 SLPGTSHYNEQF
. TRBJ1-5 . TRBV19 ASRKQGQPQH
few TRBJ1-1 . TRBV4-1 ASSQAGLRKAF
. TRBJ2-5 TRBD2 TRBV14 ASSRRMAGGPGETQY
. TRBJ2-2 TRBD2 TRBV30 AWRTSGSWTGELF
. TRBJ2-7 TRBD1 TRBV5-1 ASSHGTALQAYEQY
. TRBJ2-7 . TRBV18 ASSPRDSSDEQY
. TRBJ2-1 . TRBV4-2 ASSQGDRSVDEQF
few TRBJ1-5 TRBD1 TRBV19 ASSISRGSPQPQH
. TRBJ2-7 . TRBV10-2 ASSESRGRPHEQY
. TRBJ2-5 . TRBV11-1 ASSLQTALVETQY
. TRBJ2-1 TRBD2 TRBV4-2 ASSQVLAGGNNEQF
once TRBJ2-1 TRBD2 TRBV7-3 ASSLEAGGWNEQF
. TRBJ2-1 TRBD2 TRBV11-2 ASSPSGREGINEQF
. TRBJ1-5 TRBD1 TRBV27 ASSLGTGGQPQH
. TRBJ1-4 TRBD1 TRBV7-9 ASSARQGTTNEKLF
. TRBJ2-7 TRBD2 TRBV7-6 ASSPQRDHEQY
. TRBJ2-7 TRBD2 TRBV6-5 ASKAGVSYEQY
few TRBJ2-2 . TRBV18 ASSDHEAGELF
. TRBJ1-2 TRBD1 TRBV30 AWSVKRTGFYGYT
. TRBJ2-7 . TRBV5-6 ASSLVPGSNSYEQY
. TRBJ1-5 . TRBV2 ASSEFGGSNQPQH
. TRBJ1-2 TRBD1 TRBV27 ASSTGTGAGYT
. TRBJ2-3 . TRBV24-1 ATSADYSTDTQY
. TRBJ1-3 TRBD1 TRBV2 ASSELATGGRNTIY
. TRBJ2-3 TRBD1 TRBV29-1 SVDLGQVTDTQY
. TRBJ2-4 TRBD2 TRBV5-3 ARSLVASGRVAKNIQY
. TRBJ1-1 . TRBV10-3 AIRKDWDTTAGAF
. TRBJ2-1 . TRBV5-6 ASSLARSSGYNEQF
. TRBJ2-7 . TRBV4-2 ASSQDLQTSEQY
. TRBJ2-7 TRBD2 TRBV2 ASRGGTSGIYEQY
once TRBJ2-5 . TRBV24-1 ATSDLGGETQY
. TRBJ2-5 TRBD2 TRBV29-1 SVGGLADVYQETQY
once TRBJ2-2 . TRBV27 ASSQYITGELF
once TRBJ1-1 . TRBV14 ASTRLQGLNTEAF
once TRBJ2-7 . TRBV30 AWRNPSGPYEQY
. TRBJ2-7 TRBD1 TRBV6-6 ASTSGSGQGSYEQY